A single sample is the source of the 21 T cell receptor beta chains below, sequenced in a study of blood T cells in healthy people across ages. Combining a sample-barcoded 5' primer with a J-beta primer mix, a second PCR ran for 7 to 11 cycles. A single record per CDR3 protein comes from TCRdb applying MiXCR to the 5' RACE reads. Of about a million distinct CDR3 sequences listed, roughly two fifths are singletons. Sequencing was performed on blood. Receptors were obtained from a man aged 18-30 years in good health.

This clonotype was seen only a few times. J is TRBJ1-2 and V is TRBV9; the D gene is possibly TRBD1 (5 bases). The CDR3 sequence is 15 residues long. Trimming took 4 bases from V and 4 from J, leaving 17 bases between them. Germline CDR1 SGDLS, CDR2 YYNGEE. The CDR3 sequence: CASSTGQRASYGYTF. CDR3 nucleotide sequence: TGTGCCAGCAGCACCGGACAAAGGGCCTCCTATGGCTACACCTTC. The entire variable domain, with the rest obtained from reference TRBV9 and TRBJ1-2, is as follows: DSGVTQTPKHLITATGQRVTLRCSPRSGDLSVYWYQQSLDQGLQFLIQYYNGEERAKGNILERFSAQQFPDLHSELNLSSLELGDSALYFCASSTGQRASYGYTFGSGTRLTVV.

The chain links TRBV6-5 to TRBJ1-2, with a weak D call TRBD1 (6 bases). There are 16 residues in the CDR3. Per germline, CDR1 MNHEY and CDR2 SVGAGI. Trimming left V 2 bases short and J 6 bases short, with 19 bases between. The DNA of the CDR3 is TGTGCCAGCAGTTACCGACCCCAGGGGCATCTCGATGGCTACACCTTC. Its translation: CASSYRPQGHLDGYTF.

This clonotype was counted between two and nine times. V is TRBV4-2 and J is TRBJ2-3; D call uncertain. Trimming stripped 5 bases from V and 1 base from J, with 10 bases between. CDR1 is LGHNA, CDR2 YNFKEQ, per germline. The CDR3 is 14 amino acids. The CDR3 nucleotides are TGTGCCAGCAGCGTAGGAGAAGGCACAGATACGCAGTATTTT. This sequence encodes CASSVGEGTDTQYF.

In its sample, this clonotype was seen many times. At one end, the junction sequence differs from germline, possibly due to a read error. The rearrangement joins TRBV5-1 to TRBJ2-1, with D possibly TRBD2 on 5 matching bases. The CDR3 has 12 amino acids. Germline assignment: CDR1 SGHRS and CDR2 YFSETQ. CDR3 sequence: CASSLASNEQFF. The CDR3 DNA reads as TGTGCCAGCAGCTTAGCGTCCAATGAGCAGTTCTTC.

This clonotype was found a few times. The chain couples TRBV12-3 or TRBV12-4 to TRBJ1-1; D perhaps matches TRBD1 (6 bases). The V gene lost 1 base and the J gene lost 7 bases, with 25 bases spanning the gap. The CDR3 runs to 18 residues. CDR3 region: CASSLDLFLIQGEDEAFF. The CDR3 coding sequence is TGTGCCAGCAGTTTAGATCTCTTTTTAATACAGGGCGAGGATGAAGCTTTCTTT.

This clonotype came up many times. The chain carries TRBV29-1 and TRBJ2-3, with D uncertain. There are 12 residues in the CDR3. Looked up from germline, CDR1 is SQVTM and CDR2 is ANQGSEA. V was shortened by 3 bases and J by 2 bases, with 6 bases between the two germline ends. CDR3 in DNA: TGCAGCGTTGACCCCGCCACAGATACGCAGTATTTT. This gives the protein CSVDPATDTQYF.

This clonotype was seen only a few times. J is TRBJ1-1 and V is TRBV7-8, with 8 nucleotides matching TRBD1. V gave up 4 bases and J gave up 0 bases; unmatched junction bases: 10. This CDR3 contains 17 residues. The germline V gene encodes CDR1 SGHVS and CDR2 FQNEAQ. The CDR3: CASSSRGRLEVNTEAFF. CDR3 DNA sequence: TGTGCCAGCAGCTCCAGGGGGCGCTTGGAAGTGAACACTGAAGCTTTCTTT.

The chain couples TRBV7-2 to TRBJ1-5, with D perhaps matching TRBD1 (6 bases). The germline CDR1 and CDR2 sequences are SGHTA and FQGNSA. The CDR3 length is 17 residues. The V end lost 1 base, the J end lost 3 bases, and 16 bases lay between the germline ends. This CDR3 is CASSLDPGDYINQPQHF. The CDR3, as DNA: TGTGCCAGCAGCTTAGATCCAGGGGATTATATCAATCAGCCCCAGCATTTT.

This chain links TRBV29-1 with TRBJ2-2; the D gene is possibly TRBD1 (6 bases). Germline V gene lookup returns CDR1 SQVTM and CDR2 ANQGSEA. V was cut by 5 bases and J by 8 bases, with 15 bases left in between. The CDR3 consists of 13 residues. The CDR3 reads CSVQTGIRGELFF. The CDR3 bases are TGCAGCGTTCAAACAGGGATCCGAGGGGAGCTGTTTTTT.

The chain joins TRBV6-1 to TRBJ1-4; TRBD1 might be the D (5 bases). With 7 bases removed from V and 6 bases from J, the gap between germline ends came to 15 bases. Germline loops: CDR1 MNHNS, CDR2 SASEGT. This CDR3 has 14 amino acids. In nucleotides, the CDR3 is TGTGCCAGCAAGTGGGCAGGGCAGCATGAAAAACTGTTTTTT. This sequence encodes CASKWAGQHEKLFF.

As for this clonotype: A much bigger clone sits one base away, suggesting this may be a read error. The chain uses TRBV20-1 and TRBJ2-1, with a weak D call TRBD1 (6 bases). This CDR3 has 11 amino acids. Germline V gives CDR1 DFQATT, CDR2 SNEGSKA (reference sequence). Trimming stripped 7 bases from V and 7 bases from J, with 11 bases between. The CDR3 DNA is TGCAGTGAGCCGCAGGGGAATGAGCAGTTCTTC. Its protein product is CSEPQGNEQFF.

As for this clonotype: An end of the junction does not agree with germline; a read error may underlie this. This sequence joins TRBV7-7 and TRBJ2-1, with D possibly matching TRBD1 (6 bases). The J call may be wrong; the DNA end is better matched by TRBJ2-7. CDR3 length equals 15 residues. In germline, CDR1 is SSHAT, CDR2 FNYEAQ (reference sequence). The chain's CDR3 is CASTPAVGAYNEQYF. CDR3 bases: TGTGCTAGCACCCCCGCGGTGGGGGCCTACAATGAGCAGTACTTC.

This clonotype has just a few counts. The CDR3 nucleotides read TGTGCCAGCAGTTACCCGGGACAGGGGTACTACGAGCAGTACTTC. Translating it yields CASSYPGQGYYEQYF. The chain recombines TRBV6-2 or TRBV6-3 with TRBJ2-7; the match to TRBD1 covers 10 bases. The CDR3 runs 15 residues. The V and J ends lost 2 bases and 3 bases, in that order; junction bases with no gene match: 4. In germline, CDR1 is MNHEY, CDR2 SVGEGT.

CDR3 in DNA: TGTGCCAGCATGGGGGGAATATCTGGTGGCTACACCTTC. Protein sequence: CASMGGISGGYTF. This chain links TRBV2 with TRBJ1-2; D perhaps matches TRBD1 (5 bases). The CDR3 has 13 residues. CDR1 is SNHLY and CDR2 is FYNNEI in the germline V gene. Trimming stripped 7 bases from V and 7 bases from J, with 16 bases between.

This chain links TRBV7-9 with TRBJ2-7; 10 bases agree with TRBD1. Germline V lookup: CDR1 SEHNR, CDR2 FQNEAQ (reference sequence). V lost 2 bases, J lost 7 bases, and 14 bases stayed unmatched. The CDR3 has 17 amino acids. The DNA for the CDR3 is TGTGCCAGCAGCTTAAGTAGAGGGACAGGGGTTATCAATGAGCAGTACTTC. This codes for CASSLSRGTGVINEQYF.

This clonotype was counted between two and nine times. The chain links TRBV9 to TRBJ2-1; 9 nucleotides line up with TRBD2. The trim removed 4 bases at V and 4 bases at J, leaving 6 bases unmatched. Germline V gene data show CDR1 as SGDLS and CDR2 as YYNGEE. The CDR3 has 15 amino acids. CDR3 nucleotides: TGTGCCAGCAGCTCCAGCGGGGGGACTTACAATGAGCAGTTCTTC. Protein: CASSSSGGTYNEQFF.

The chain carries TRBV7-2 and TRBJ2-3; D is perhaps TRBD1 (5 bases). Trimming stripped 5 bases from V and 1 base from J, with 10 bases between. The CDR3 consists of 14 residues. Per the germline V gene, CDR1 is SGHTA and CDR2 is FQGNSA. CDR3 in DNA: TGTGCCAGCAGCATTCAGACAGGCACAGATACGCAGTATTTT. It is translated as CASSIQTGTDTQYF.

This clonotype was observed a handful of times. The chain couples TRBV7-2 to TRBJ2-1; tentative D call: TRBD2 (6 bases). The CDR3 has 13 amino acids. The ends were cut back, 6 bases at V and 9 bases at J, with 15 bases in the middle. The V gene's germline CDR1 is SGHTA and CDR2 FQGNSA. CDR3 in DNA: TGTGCCAGCAGGGCTGCGGGGCTGGGTGAGCAGTTCTTC. Protein sequence: CASRAAGLGEQFF.

The chain recombines TRBV20-1 with TRBJ2-2; 8 nucleotides agree with TRBD1. The CDR3 is 13 residues long. The germline V gene has CDR1 DFQATT and CDR2 SNEGSKA (reference sequence). With 7 bases clipped from V and 4 bases from J, the junction kept 5 bases outside the gene matches. CDR3 nucleotide sequence: TGCAGTGTCAGGACAGGGACCACCGGGGAGCTGTTTTTT. Translating gives CSVRTGTTGELFF.

The chain employs TRBV7-9 and TRBJ1-1; D gene unclear. Germline V gives CDR1 SEHNR, CDR2 FQNEAQ (reference sequence). This CDR3 is built from 13 residues. Trimming shortened V by 5 bases and J by 10 bases, and 17 bases separated the two germline ends. The CDR3 nucleotides are TGTGCCAGCAGCCCCCCTTCGGCCTCGGCAGCTTTCTTT. Translated: CASSPPSASAAFF.

This clonotype was observed a handful of times. V is TRBV12-3 or TRBV12-4 and J is TRBJ1-2; TRBD1 agrees at 12 bases. J was trimmed by 5 bases and V by 6 bases; bases with no gene match: 7. CDR3 length equals 15 residues. The CDR3 is CASSNRDRGRYGYTF. The DNA of the CDR3 is TGTGCCAGCAGCAACCGGGACAGGGGGCGTTATGGCTACACCTTC.